The T cell receptor beta chain under discussion was sequenced for a study of PD-1 blockade in classical Hodgkin lymphoma. Study-wide findings and caveats: Factors driving the repertoire differences, possibly disease activity or prior therapy, remain undefined. A reduction in baseline TCR diversity was reportedly seen in newly diagnosed patients relative to healthy donors. Complete responders showed a baseline diversity that resembled the diversity of newly diagnosed patients.

The V end was cut by 1 base, the J end by 0 bases, with 7 bases between. From germline, CDR1 is SGHTA and CDR2 FQGNSA. This CDR3 is built from 15 residues. Method: immunoSEQ multiplex PCR; TCRdb's copy keeps in-frame clones and lacks some. The sample includes some 22,000 clones, about 80% of them seen just once. A note on this clone: The antigen remains undetermined.

The time point denotes: cycle 4 day 1 (C4D1), after less than 7 weeks of nivolumab. Each patient relapsed following autologous stem cell transplantation, and prior brentuximab vedotin exposure differed. Responses achieved at best were complete response, partial response or progressive disease. The genes are TRBV7-2 and TRBJ1-3; D is uncertain. The receptor comes from a human donor with classical Hodgkin lymphoma. Sequenced here: peripheral blood mononuclear cells (PBMCs), sampled before the fourth cycle of nivolumab. This CDR3 reads CASSLGASSGNTIYF. CDR3 in DNA: TGTGCCAGCAGCTTAGGGGCTAGCTCTGGAAACACCATATATTTT.